The 29 T cell receptor beta chains below were found in one sample sequenced in a study of blood T cell repertoires in COVID-19 (dated by TCRdb to 2019 to 2021). Libraries came from the immunoSEQ multiplex PCR assay. The clones in this table, taken by TCRdb from immuneACCESS, are in-frame only. Not every clone is retained; where verified, under half of the shortfall comes from an unresolved V gene, and the cause of the rest is unknown. This sample comprises under 300,000 clones, approximately 91% of them detected only once. 1.5% to 2% of the sample rests with the top ten. The specimen sequenced was PBMCs or T cells enriched from blood (not recorded which). The source is a woman in her thirties or forties who had recovered from COVID-19.

The genes are TRBV7-2 and TRBJ1-2; TRBD1 might be the D (6 bases). Germline V gene data show CDR1 as SGHTA and CDR2 as FQGNSA. The length of the CDR3 is 17 residues. V shed 1 base and J shed 2 bases, with 17 bases lying between them. For the CDR3, the DNA is TGTGCCAGCAGCTTAGGAAGGGGAAACAGGGTCAACTATGGCTACACCTTC. It translates to CASSLGRGNRVNYGYTF.

This sequence joins TRBV28 and TRBJ1-2, with D perhaps matching TRBD1 (5 bases). V was shortened by 11 bases and J by 2 bases, with 18 bases between the two germline ends. The CDR3 length is 14 residues. Per the germline V gene, CDR1 is MDHEN and CDR2 is SYDVKM. The CDR3: CAGFRPGSNYGYTF. CDR3 nucleotide sequence: TGTGCCGGCTTCAGGCCAGGGTCGAACTATGGCTACACCTTC.

Comments on this clone: One junction end does not reproduce the germline sequence, and a read error may be involved. In the same sample, other DNA sequences code for this CDR3. CDR3 in DNA: TGCGCCAGCAGTTTGGGACTCTCTGGAAACACCATATATTTT. This codes for CASSLGLSGNTIYF. The chain links TRBV5-1 to TRBJ1-3; D might be TRBD1 (5 bases). Germline lookup yields CDR1 SGHRS and CDR2 YFSETQ. There are 14 residues in the CDR3.

The chain carries TRBV4-2 and TRBJ2-7, with TRBD2 matching 13 bases. Trimming took 0 bases from V and 6 from J; bases not matched to a gene: 5. The CDR3 has 16 amino acids. The germline V gene has CDR1 LGHNA and CDR2 YNFKEQ. The CDR3 here is CASSQETGLAGIEQYF. The CDR3 region has the DNA TGTGCCAGCAGCCAAGAGACGGGACTAGCGGGAATCGAGCAGTACTTC.

The gene calls are TRBV5-1 and TRBJ2-3; TRBD2 matches at 8 bases. CDR1 and CDR2 (germline): SGHRS, YFSETQ. The CDR3 is 15 residues long. Losses at the gene ends were 4 bases for V and 2 bases for J; bases not matched to a gene: 6. In DNA, the CDR3 is TGCGCCAGCAGCACTAGCGGAGCCCCCACAGATACGCAGTATTTT. Amino acids: CASSTSGAPTDTQYF.

This chain joins TRBV5-1 and TRBJ1-2; the D gene is possibly TRBD1 (5 bases). CDR1 is SGHRS, CDR2 YFSETQ, per germline. The V end lost 4 bases, the J end lost 6 bases, and 13 bases lay between the germline ends. There are 13 residues in the CDR3. DNA of the CDR3: TGCGCCAGCAGCCCCCGGGGGGGTGATGGCTACACCTTC. Its protein product is CASSPRGGDGYTF.

This clone was found a few times. V gene TRBV12-2 combines with J gene TRBJ2-1; whether TRBD2, the table's D call, matches the DNA was not checked. TRBV12-2 is flagged as a pseudogene. This CDR3 has 15 residues. The DNA of the CDR3 is TGTGCAAGTCGCTTAGTATGCGGGCCTAACAATGAGCAGTTCTTC. Translation gives CASRLVCGPNNEQFF.

Written as DNA, the CDR3 is TGTGCCAGCAGCTTAGTCGCGGAGGATGGCTACACCTTC. Its translation is CASSLVAEDGYTF. J is TRBJ1-2 and V is TRBV7-2; D gene uncertain. CDR3 size: 13 residues. V was trimmed by 1 base and J by 6 bases, leaving 9 bases between them. Germline V gene data show CDR1 as SGHTA and CDR2 as FQGNSA.

The rearrangement links TRBV19 to TRBJ1-2; D remains ambiguous. This CDR3 contains 14 residues. V was cut by 4 bases and J by 8 bases, with 17 bases left in between. Germline V gives CDR1 LNHDA, CDR2 SQIVND (reference sequence). Here the CDR3 reads CASSTPLPTGGYTF. The CDR3 bases are TGTGCCAGTAGTACCCCTCTCCCCACGGGGGGCTACACCTTC. The complete variable domain, with remaining parts taken from reference TRBV19 and TRBJ1-2, reads DGGITQSPKYLFRKEGQNVTLSCEQNLNHDAMYWYRQDPGQGLRLIYYSQIVNDFQKGDIAEGYSVSREKKESFPLTVTSAQKNPTAFYLCASSTPLPTGGYTFGSGTRLTVV.

The V call is TRBV4-1, the J call TRBJ1-4; 9 bases align to TRBD1. After removal of 1 base from V and 5 bases from J, the junction contained 8 bases not matched to a gene. Germline V gene lookup returns CDR1 MGHRA and CDR2 YSYEKL. This CDR3 has 17 amino acids. As DNA, the CDR3 is TGCGCCAGCAGCCAAGGCCCGGGGGGGACAGGGAATGAAAAACTGTTTTTT. Translated, it gives CASSQGPGGTGNEKLFF.

This clone was recorded a few times. The rearrangement joins TRBV4-1 to TRBJ1-2; D uncertain. The CDR3 sequence is 13 residues long. Deletions cut 5 bases from V and 2 bases from J, with 9 bases between. Germline V CDR1 and CDR2: MGHRA, YSYEKL. The CDR3 sequence is CASSESQNYGYTF. The CDR3 region has the DNA TGCGCCAGCAGCGAGTCTCAAAACTATGGCTACACCTTC.

V usage is TRBV7-6 and J usage is TRBJ1-2; 10 nucleotides match TRBD1. J gave up 5 bases and V 5 bases, and 5 bases lay outside the gene matches. The CDR3 spans 14 residues. The germline V gene encodes CDR1 SGHVS and CDR2 FNYEAQ. CDR3 sequence: CASSRDRGAYGYTF. In nucleotides, the CDR3 is TGTGCCAGCAGCCGGGACAGGGGAGCATATGGCTACACCTTC.

The gene calls are TRBV27 and TRBJ2-3, with 11 bases that match TRBD2. Germline values: CDR1 MNHEY, CDR2 SMNVEV (reference sequence). CDR3 length: 12 amino acids. With V trimmed by 5 bases and J by 8 bases, 0 bases remained unmatched. The CDR3 sequence: CASSLAGGTQYF. CDR3 in DNA: TGTGCCAGCAGTCTAGCGGGAGGTACGCAGTATTTT.

The chain joins TRBV12-3 or TRBV12-4 to TRBJ2-5; TRBD2 matches at 11 bases. V was pared by 5 bases and J by 8 bases, with 4 bases of the junction left unmatched. This CDR3 has 13 amino acids. The DNA for the CDR3 is TGTGCCAGCAGTCCAGGACTAGCGGGTACCCAGTACTTC. Amino acids: CASSPGLAGTQYF.

The gene calls are TRBV18 and TRBJ1-6, with TRBD1 matching over 10 bases. Trimming at V came to 5 bases and at J to 5 bases, leaving 3 bases not matched to a gene. Germline V gene sequence: CDR1 KGHSH, CDR2 LQKENI. There are 15 residues in the CDR3. This chain's CDR3 is CASSTGQGNNSPLHF. CDR3 DNA: TGTGCCAGCTCAACGGGACAGGGGAATAATTCACCCCTCCACTTT.

Only a few counts were recorded for this clone. J is TRBJ1-2 and V is TRBV15; 7 nucleotides line up with TRBD1. Trimming cost V 3 bases and J 7 bases; bases outside gene matches: 8. The CDR3 spans 14 residues. Germline-derived CDR1 and CDR2 are LNHNV and YYDKDF (reference sequence). CDR3 region: CATSRFTGVPGYTF. The CDR3 DNA is TGTGCCACCAGCAGGTTTACAGGGGTTCCTGGCTACACCTTC.

This rearrangement joins TRBV27 to TRBJ1-5; 8 bases map to TRBD1. Germline CDR1 is MNHEY and CDR2 is SMNVEV (reference sequence). The CDR3 spans 15 residues. The J segment lost 0 bases and the V segment lost 7 bases, leaving 5 bases of the junction unmatched. The CDR3 region is CASKLQGASNQPQHF. Written as DNA, the CDR3 is TGTGCCAGCAAACTCCAGGGGGCTAGCAATCAGCCCCAGCATTTT.

The rearrangement joins TRBV4-3 to TRBJ1-5; D remains unclear. The CDR3 totals 13 residues. The V end lost 4 bases, the J end lost 2 bases, and 6 bases lay between the germline ends. In germline, CDR1 is LGHNA, CDR2 YSLEER. The CDR3 nucleotides are TGCGCCAGCAGCCTAAGCGGCAATCAGCCCCAGCATTTT. It translates to CASSLSGNQPQHF.

The V gene is TRBV5-1, the J gene TRBJ2-3; TRBD2 matches 11 bases. Looked up from germline, CDR1 is SGHRS and CDR2 is YFSETQ. The CDR3 runs 15 residues. Trimming removed 5 bases from V and 3 bases from J; junction bases left unmatched: 5. CDR3 sequence reads: CASSHSGGVTDTQYF. CDR3 nucleotide sequence: TGCGCCAGCAGTCATAGCGGGGGGGTGACAGATACGCAGTATTTT.

This sequence joins TRBV9 and TRBJ2-2; D perhaps matches TRBD1 (6 bases). The CDR3 length is 15 residues. V was pared by 0 bases and J by 5 bases, with 11 bases between. Germline V gene data show CDR1 as SGDLS and CDR2 as YYNGEE. This CDR3 is CASSVARGLTGELFF. The CDR3 coding sequence is TGTGCCAGCAGCGTAGCCAGGGGCCTAACCGGGGAGCTGTTTTTT.

The chain combines TRBV3-1 (or the pseudogene TRBV3-2) with TRBJ2-7; TRBD2 aligns across 9 bases. There are 18 residues in the CDR3. CDR1 is LGHDT, CDR2 YNNKEL, per germline (reference sequence). The V segment lost 0 bases and the J segment 0 bases; nucleotides outside the gene matches: 9. The CDR3 loop reads CASSQDTVLAGVSYEQYF. The CDR3 DNA follows: TGTGCCAGCAGCCAAGATACTGTGTTAGCGGGAGTCTCCTACGAGCAGTACTTC.

The CDR3 loop reads CASSSGTGPYEQYF. CDR3 bases: TGCGCCAGCAGCTCCGGGACAGGACCCTACGAGCAGTACTTC. The chain joins TRBV5-1 to TRBJ2-7; 8 nucleotides agree with TRBD1. CDR3 length equals 14 residues. Germline V gene data show CDR1 as SGHRS and CDR2 as YFSETQ. The J segment lost 2 bases and the V segment lost 3 bases, leaving 4 bases of the junction unmatched.

The rearrangement links TRBV30 to TRBJ1-5; 7 bases are shared with TRBD1. J lost 4 bases, V lost 2 bases, and 11 bases had no gene match. Per germline, CDR1 GTSNPN and CDR2 SVGIG (reference sequence). This CDR3 is 16 amino acids long. The CDR3 reads CAWSRSGGQLNQPQHF. The CDR3 coding sequence is TGTGCCTGGAGTAGGAGTGGGGGACAGCTAAATCAGCCCCAGCATTTT.

The genes are TRBV29-1 and TRBJ2-5; D perhaps matches TRBD2 (6 bases). Looked up from germline, CDR1 is SQVTM and CDR2 is ANQGSEA. The CDR3 consists of 14 residues. Trimming took 6 bases from V and 7 from J, leaving 21 bases between them. CDR3 in DNA: TGCAGCGTCGGCGGGGTTTTGCGGACCGGGACCCAGTACTTC. Translation: CSVGGVLRTGTQYF.

This sequence joins TRBV5-5 and TRBJ2-4; possible D gene TRBD1, 5 bases. The CDR3 runs to 13 residues. V was cut by 0 bases and J by 7 bases, with 8 bases left in between. Germline-derived CDR1 and CDR2 are SGHKS and YYEKEE (reference sequence). In DNA, the CDR3 is TGTGCCAGCAGCTTGGAGGGGTCCAACATTCAGTACTTC. Translating gives CASSLEGSNIQYF.

CDR3 region: CASSPAPRHEQYF. CDR3 nucleotide sequence: TGTGCCAGCTCACCGGCGCCGAGGCACGAGCAGTACTTC. This sequence joins TRBV18 and TRBJ2-7; D ambiguous. V lost 3 bases, J lost 5 bases, and 11 bases lay in between. This CDR3 has 13 residues. Germline CDR1 reads KGHSH; CDR2 reads LQKENI.

The genes are TRBV7-2 and TRBJ2-1, with 15 bases fitting TRBD2. After removal of 3 bases from V and 10 bases from J, the junction contained 13 bases not matched to a gene. The germline CDR1 and CDR2 sequences are SGHTA and FQGNSA. The length of the CDR3 is 18 residues. The DNA for the CDR3 is TGTGCCAGCAGCTTTGGACTAGCGGGAGGGCCAGGGTCTAGGGAGCAGTTCTTC. Its protein product is CASSFGLAGGPGSREQFF.

V is TRBV11-1 and J is TRBJ2-1; 11 bases match TRBD2. The CDR3 length is 16 residues. V lost 1 base, J lost 5 bases, and 4 bases stayed unmatched. The germline V gene encodes CDR1 SGHAT and CDR2 FQDESV (reference sequence). In DNA form, the CDR3 reads TGTGCCAGCAGCTTAGGGACTAGCGGGTCGAACAATGAGCAGTTCTTC. Protein: CASSLGTSGSNNEQFF.

The chain uses TRBV4-3 and TRBJ1-1; TRBD1 agrees at 9 bases. Germline V gene data show CDR1 as LGHNA and CDR2 as YSLEER. The CDR3 runs 16 residues. With 0 bases clipped from V and 4 bases from J, the junction kept 6 bases outside the gene matches. CDR3 sequence: CASSQDFGQGSTEAFF. CDR3 nucleotide sequence: TGCGCCAGCAGCCAAGATTTCGGACAGGGGAGCACTGAAGCTTTCTTT.